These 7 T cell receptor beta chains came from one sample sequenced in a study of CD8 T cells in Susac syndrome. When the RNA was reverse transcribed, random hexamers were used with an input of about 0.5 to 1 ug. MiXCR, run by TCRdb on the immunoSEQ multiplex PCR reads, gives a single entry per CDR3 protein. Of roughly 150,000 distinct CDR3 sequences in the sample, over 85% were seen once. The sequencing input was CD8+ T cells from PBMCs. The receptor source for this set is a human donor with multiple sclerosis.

CDR3 in DNA: TGTGCCAGCAGCTTGGGGCTAGGCGAGCAGTACTTC. Translating gives CASSLGLGEQYF. J is TRBJ2-7 and V is TRBV5-6; D is ambiguous. Germline loops: CDR1 SGHDT, CDR2 YYEEEE. Trimming shortened V by 0 bases and J by 6 bases, and 7 bases separated the two germline ends. The CDR3 has 12 amino acids.

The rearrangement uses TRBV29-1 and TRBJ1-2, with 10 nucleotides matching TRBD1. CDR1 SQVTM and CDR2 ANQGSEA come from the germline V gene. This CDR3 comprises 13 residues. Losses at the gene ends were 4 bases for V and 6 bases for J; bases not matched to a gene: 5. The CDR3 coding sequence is TGCAGCGTTGCCGGGACAGGGGCGAATGGCTACACCTTC. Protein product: CSVAGTGANGYTF.

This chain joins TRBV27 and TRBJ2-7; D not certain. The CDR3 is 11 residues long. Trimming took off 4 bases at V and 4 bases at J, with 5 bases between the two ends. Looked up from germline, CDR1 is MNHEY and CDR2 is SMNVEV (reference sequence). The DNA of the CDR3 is TGTGCCAGCAGTTACCAATACGAGCAGTACTTC. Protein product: CASSYQYEQYF.

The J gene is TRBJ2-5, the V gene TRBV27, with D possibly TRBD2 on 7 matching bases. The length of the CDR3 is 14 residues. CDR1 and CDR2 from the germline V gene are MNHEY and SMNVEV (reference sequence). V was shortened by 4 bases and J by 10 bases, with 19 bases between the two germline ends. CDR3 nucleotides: TGTGCCAGCAGTTCTGGAGGGGGGGCCGGGAGCCAGTACTTC. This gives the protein CASSSGGGAGSQYF.

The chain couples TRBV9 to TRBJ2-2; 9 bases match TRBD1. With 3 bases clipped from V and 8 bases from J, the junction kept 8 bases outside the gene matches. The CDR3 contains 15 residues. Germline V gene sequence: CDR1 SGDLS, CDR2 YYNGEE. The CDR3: CASSGTGGAGGELFF. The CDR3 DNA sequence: TGTGCCAGCAGCGGCACAGGGGGCGCGGGAGGGGAGCTGTTTTTT.

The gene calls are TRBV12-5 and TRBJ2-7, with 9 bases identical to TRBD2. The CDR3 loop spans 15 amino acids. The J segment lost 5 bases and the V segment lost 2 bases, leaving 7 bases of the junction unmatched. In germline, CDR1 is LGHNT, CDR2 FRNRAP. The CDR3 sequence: CASGLRAGGTHEQYF. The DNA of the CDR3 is TGTGCTAGTGGTTTGAGAGCGGGGGGAACTCACGAGCAGTACTTC.

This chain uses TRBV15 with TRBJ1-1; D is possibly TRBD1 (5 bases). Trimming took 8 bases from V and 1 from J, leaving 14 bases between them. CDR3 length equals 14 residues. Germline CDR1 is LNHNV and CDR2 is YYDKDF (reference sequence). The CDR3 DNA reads TGTGCCACCGCCCCCGGGGGAGAGAACACTGAAGCTTTCTTT. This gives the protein CATAPGGENTEAFF.